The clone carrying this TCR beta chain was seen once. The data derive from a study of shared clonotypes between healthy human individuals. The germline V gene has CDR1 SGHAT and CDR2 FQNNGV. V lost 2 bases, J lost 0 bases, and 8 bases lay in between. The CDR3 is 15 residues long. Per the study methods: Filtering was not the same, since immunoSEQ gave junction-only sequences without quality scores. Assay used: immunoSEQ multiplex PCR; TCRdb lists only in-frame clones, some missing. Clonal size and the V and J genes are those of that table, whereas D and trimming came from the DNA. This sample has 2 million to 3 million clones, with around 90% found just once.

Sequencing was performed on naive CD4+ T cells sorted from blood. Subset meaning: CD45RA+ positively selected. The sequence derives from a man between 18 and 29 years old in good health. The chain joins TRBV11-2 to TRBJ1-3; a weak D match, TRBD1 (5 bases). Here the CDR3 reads CASSLQGSSGNTIYF. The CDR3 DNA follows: TGTGCCAGCAGCTTACAGGGAAGCTCTGGAAACACCATATATTTT. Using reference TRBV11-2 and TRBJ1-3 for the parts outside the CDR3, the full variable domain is EAGVAQSPRYKIIEKRQSVAFWCNPISGHATLYWYQQILGQGPKLLIQFQNNGVVDDSQLPKDRFSAERLKGVDSTLKIQPAKLEDSAVYLCASSLQGSSGNTIYFGEGSWLTVV.